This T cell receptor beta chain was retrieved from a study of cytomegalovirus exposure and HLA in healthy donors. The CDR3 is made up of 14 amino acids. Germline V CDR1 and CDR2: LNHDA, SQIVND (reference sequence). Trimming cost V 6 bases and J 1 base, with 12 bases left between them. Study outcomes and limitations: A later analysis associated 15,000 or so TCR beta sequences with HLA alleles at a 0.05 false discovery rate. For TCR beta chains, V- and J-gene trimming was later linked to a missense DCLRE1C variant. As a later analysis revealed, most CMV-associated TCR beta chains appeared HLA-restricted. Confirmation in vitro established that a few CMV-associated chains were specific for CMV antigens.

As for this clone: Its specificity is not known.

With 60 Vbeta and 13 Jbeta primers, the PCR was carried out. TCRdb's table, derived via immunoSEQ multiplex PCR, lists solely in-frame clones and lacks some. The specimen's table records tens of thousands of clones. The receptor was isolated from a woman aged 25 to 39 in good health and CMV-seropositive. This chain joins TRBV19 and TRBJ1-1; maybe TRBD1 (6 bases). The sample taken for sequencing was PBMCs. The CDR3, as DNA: TGTGCCAGTAGAATCAGGGGCCCGAACACTGAAGCTTTCTTT. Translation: CASRIRGPNTEAFF.